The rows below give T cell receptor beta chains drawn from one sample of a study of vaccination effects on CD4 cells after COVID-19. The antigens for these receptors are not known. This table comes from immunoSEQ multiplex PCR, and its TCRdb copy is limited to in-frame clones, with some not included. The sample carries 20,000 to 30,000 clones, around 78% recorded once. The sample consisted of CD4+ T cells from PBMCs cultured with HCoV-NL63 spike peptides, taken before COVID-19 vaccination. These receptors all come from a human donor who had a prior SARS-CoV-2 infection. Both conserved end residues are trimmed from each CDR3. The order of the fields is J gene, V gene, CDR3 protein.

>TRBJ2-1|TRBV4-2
ASSQLGSGREDGNEQF
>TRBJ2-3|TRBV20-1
SASRLTDTQY
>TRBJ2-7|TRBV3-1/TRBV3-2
ASSHRGIYEQY
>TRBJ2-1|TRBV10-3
AISAGDFDEQF
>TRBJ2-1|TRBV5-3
ARSLASGSFGEQF
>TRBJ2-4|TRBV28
ASSFGGGLELSKNIQY
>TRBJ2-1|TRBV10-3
ASGSRDEQF
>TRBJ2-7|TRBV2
ASGRGTGYPEQY
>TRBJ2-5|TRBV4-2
ASSQAETQY
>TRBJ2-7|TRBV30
AWSVRPSAGGLQQY
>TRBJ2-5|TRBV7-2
ASSSNRGRETQY
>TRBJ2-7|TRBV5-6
ASSSTGISYEQY
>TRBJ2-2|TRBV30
AWSVNTGELF
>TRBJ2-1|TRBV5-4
ASSLRTGGDYNEQF
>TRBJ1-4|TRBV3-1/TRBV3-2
ASSLPSFGEKLF
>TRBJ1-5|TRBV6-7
ASSYGRRGMRNQPQH
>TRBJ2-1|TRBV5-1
ASSLLGGSAYNEQF
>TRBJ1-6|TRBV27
ASGQGGKNSPLH
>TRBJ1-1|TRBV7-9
ASSVRPDTEAF
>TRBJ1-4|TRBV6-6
ASSYSLLRGEKLF
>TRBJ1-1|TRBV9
ASSVGGQNTEAF
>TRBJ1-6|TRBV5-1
ASSLQPMGQGNSPLH
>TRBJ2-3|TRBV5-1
ASSYGGATTTDTQY
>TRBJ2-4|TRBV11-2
ASSAVTAGKNIQY
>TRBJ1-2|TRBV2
ASTRKESGDYGYT
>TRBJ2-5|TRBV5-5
ASSLGGLAGDVETQY
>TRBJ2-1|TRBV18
ASSPRTGSEQF
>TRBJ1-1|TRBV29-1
SAARWGYRTEAF
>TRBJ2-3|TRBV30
ASEGGRAKDTDTQY
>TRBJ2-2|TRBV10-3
ASGTSWDTGELF
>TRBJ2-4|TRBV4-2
ASSQAIGGDIQY
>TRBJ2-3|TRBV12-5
ASGGGYTQY
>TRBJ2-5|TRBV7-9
ASTSGGGEKETQY
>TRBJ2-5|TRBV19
ASSAGTGGAETQY
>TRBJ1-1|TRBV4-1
ASSQDLPGEAF
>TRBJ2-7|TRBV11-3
ASSLRLGDYREQY
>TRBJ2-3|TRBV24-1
ATSELAGGPDTQY
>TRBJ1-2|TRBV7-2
ASSLDREHIGKG
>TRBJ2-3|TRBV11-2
ASSLVGGKGDTQY
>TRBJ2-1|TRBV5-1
ASSFSLSSYNEQF
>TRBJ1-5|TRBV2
ASSVSSGNQPQH
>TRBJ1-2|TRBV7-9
ASSSETRTVYGYT
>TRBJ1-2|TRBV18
ASSGWVGNYGYT
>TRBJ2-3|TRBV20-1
SQRAGDTQY
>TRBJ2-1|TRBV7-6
ASSSASSGSLDNEQF
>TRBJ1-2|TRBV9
ASSALEWAGGYT
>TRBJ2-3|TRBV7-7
ASSLGGARTDTQY
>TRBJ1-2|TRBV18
ASSLSRPGASSGYGYT
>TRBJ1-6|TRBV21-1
ATKPQGDSCNSPLH
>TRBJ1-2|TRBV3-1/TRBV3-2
ASSQPGQSYYGYT
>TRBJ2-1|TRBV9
ASSIGPGLENEQF
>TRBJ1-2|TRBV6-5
ASSQTGSFLYGYT
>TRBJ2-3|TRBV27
ASSPTYEGIEDTQY
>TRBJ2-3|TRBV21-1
ASPSPDREVPLRADTQY
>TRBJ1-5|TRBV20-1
SASSRGYQPQH